This is a list of T cell receptor beta chains from one sample in a study of Ad26.COV2.S vaccination and SARS-CoV-2 variants. TCRdb's table, derived via immunoSEQ multiplex PCR, lists solely in-frame clones and lacks some. The repertoire consists of hundreds of thousands of clones, with more than 80% occurring once and the leading ten covering about 1.5%. This specimen consisted of peripheral blood, obtained in a trial of Ad26.COV2.S vaccine versus placebo. The receptors derive from a person between 18 and 60 years old who received the Ad26.COV2.S COVID-19 vaccine or a placebo. Each CDR3 is given with its conserved first and last residue.

cdr3_aa	cdr3_length	j_call	v_call
CAWSPGQGPSMTEAFF	16	TRBJ1-1	TRBV30
CASSWLSGVGNQPQHF	16	TRBJ1-5	TRBV19
CATPFAGENTGELFF	15	TRBJ2-2	TRBV4-1
CASSLGWTAKNIQYF	15	TRBJ2-4	TRBV5-1
CASSLPTGPYEQYF	14	TRBJ2-7	TRBV5-5
CASSTSQADTQYF	13	TRBJ2-3	TRBV19
CAWSVGPSNQPQHF	14	TRBJ1-5	TRBV30
CASSPQQGPYEQYF	14	TRBJ2-7	TRBV7-2
CATSDSRAGVGEQYF	15	TRBJ2-7	TRBV24-1
CASKPEGGMGTEAFF	15	TRBJ1-1	TRBV6-4